The 23 T cell receptor beta chains below all came from one sample that was sequenced in a study of blood T cell repertoires in COVID-19. The method was immunoSEQ multiplex PCR; TCRdb's version includes in-frame clones alone and lacks a portion of them. This sample has roughly 200,000 clones, with 80% to 90% found just once. The sample was peripheral blood. These receptor sequences come from a woman aged 18-35 years who had recovered from COVID-19.

The V and J genes are TRBV5-5 and TRBJ2-7, with TRBD1 matching 7 bases. J lost 1 base, V lost 0 bases, and 1 base had no gene match. CDR1 and CDR2 from the germline V gene are SGHKS and YYEKEE (reference sequence). This CDR3 has 14 residues. DNA for the CDR3: TGTGCCAGCAGCTTGGAGGGGGCGTCCTACGAGCAGTACGTC. It encodes CASSLEGASYEQYV.

The chain combines TRBV6-5 with TRBJ2-5; D is ambiguous. Trimming pared 6 bases from V and 5 bases from J, leaving 10 bases between. The CDR3 runs 12 residues. Germline CDR1 MNHEY, CDR2 SVGAGI. CDR3 DNA: TGTGCCAGCAGCTTCGACGGGGAGACCCAGTACTTC. Translation gives CASSFDGETQYF.

This chain connects TRBV4-1 to TRBJ1-1; D might be TRBD1 (6 bases). Germline V gene data show CDR1 as MGHRA and CDR2 as YSYEKL. The CDR3 totals 14 residues. V dropped 1 base and J dropped 0 bases, with 6 bases sitting between them. CDR3 DNA sequence: TGCGCCAGCAGCCAAGCAGGGGTGAACACTGAAGCTTTCTTT. Its translation: CASSQAGVNTEAFF.

V is TRBV5-4 and J is TRBJ1-1; a possible D gene is TRBD1 (5 bases). CDR3 size: 15 residues. Trimming took 3 bases from V and 2 from J, leaving 14 bases between them. Germline CDR1 SGHNT, CDR2 YYREEE (reference sequence). CDR3 sequence reads: CASSYRTSPNTEAFF. CDR3 nucleotide sequence: TGTGCCAGCAGCTACAGGACCTCTCCCAACACTGAAGCTTTCTTT.

Written as DNA, the CDR3 is TGTGCCAGCAGCTTAGCTGGGCAGGGGGCGTCATCGGAGACCCAGTACTTC. This gives the protein CASSLAGQGASSETQYF. The V call is TRBV7-2, the J call TRBJ2-5, with TRBD1 matching over 8 bases. The J segment lost 5 bases and the V segment lost 0 bases, leaving 11 bases of the junction unmatched. This CDR3 spans 17 amino acids. Germline CDR1 SGHTA, CDR2 FQGNSA.

The genes are TRBV18 and TRBJ2-7; 8 bases fit TRBD1. The CDR3 runs 15 residues. Germline V gene data show CDR1 as KGHSH and CDR2 as LQKENI. V lost 2 bases, J lost 2 bases, and 5 bases stayed unmatched. The CDR3 region is CASSPRTGNTYEQYV. For the CDR3, the DNA is TGTGCCAGCTCACCAAGGACAGGGAACACCTACGAGCAGTACGTC.

This clone turned up a few times. CDR3 DNA: TGTGCCAGCAGCAACGGGGGGAGGGCCCACGGGGAGCTGTTTTTT. Translation gives CASSNGGRAHGELFF. The chain recombines TRBV7-9 with TRBJ2-2; TRBD2 agrees at 7 bases. The junction had 10 bases not matched to a gene; V was cut back by 5 bases and J by 7 bases. The CDR3 covers 15 residues. Germline CDR1 is SEHNR and CDR2 is FQNEAQ (reference sequence). Full variable domain (outside the CDR3, taken from reference TRBV7-9 and TRBJ2-2): DTGVSQNPRHKITKRGQNVTFRCDPISEHNRLYWYRQTLGQGPEFLTYFQNEAQLEKSRLLSDRFSAERPKGSFSTLEIQRTEQGDSAMYLCASSNGGRAHGELFFGEGSRLTVL.

This rearrangement joins TRBV25-1 to TRBJ2-7, with a possible D match to TRBD1 (5 bases). Germline V gene data show CDR1 as MGHDK and CDR2 as SYGVNS. The CDR3 covers 12 residues. V was trimmed by 8 bases and J by 2 bases, leaving 10 bases between them. DNA for the CDR3: TGTGCCAGCGGAAACAGGCCCTACGAGCAGTACTTC. Residues: CASGNRPYEQYF.

As concerns this clone: Other nucleotide sequences from this sample produce the same CDR3. CDR3 sequence: CATSDLGGTDTQYF. The DNA for the CDR3 is TGTGCCACCAGTGATTTAGGAGGCACAGATACGCAGTATTTT. The V and J genes are TRBV24-1 and TRBJ2-3; D not certain. This CDR3 has 14 amino acids. Trimming took 1 base from V and 1 from J, leaving 5 bases between them. Germline CDR1 KGHDR, CDR2 SFDVKD.

This clone turned up a few times. This sequence joins TRBV6-2 or TRBV6-3 and TRBJ2-1; 9 bases are a match to TRBD2. The CDR3 is 15 residues long. V dropped 6 bases and J dropped 7; count of bases not matched to a gene: 10. Germline V lookup: CDR1 MNHEY, CDR2 SVGEGT. The DNA of the CDR3 is TGTGCCAGCAGCTTAGCGGGGGAGCCCTTAAATGAGCAGTTCTTC. It specifies CASSLAGEPLNEQFF.

This chain links TRBV19 with TRBJ2-7; D might be TRBD1 (5 bases). This CDR3 has 10 amino acids. CDR1 LNHDA and CDR2 SQIVND come from the germline V gene (reference sequence). The CDR3 coding sequence is TGTGCCAGTAGTATACAGGGATTTCTCGTC. This encodes CASSIQGFLV.

The rearrangement links TRBV6-2 or TRBV6-3 to TRBJ2-7; 14 nucleotides line up with TRBD2. The CDR3 contains 20 residues. The J segment lost 3 bases and the V segment lost 2 bases, leaving 15 bases of the junction unmatched. CDR1 is MNHEY and CDR2 is SVGEGT in the germline V gene. CDR3: CASSYPNPKTSGGVGYEQYF. CDR3 sequence (DNA): TGTGCCAGCAGTTACCCCAACCCGAAGACTAGCGGGGGGGTCGGCTACGAGCAGTACTTC.

The rearrangement uses TRBV5-5 and TRBJ2-2, with D maybe TRBD1 (5 bases). Germline assignment: CDR1 SGHKS and CDR2 YYEKEE (reference sequence). V shed 4 bases and J shed 9 bases, with 13 bases lying between them. The CDR3 covers 13 residues. CDR3 residues: CASSLQAYRELFF. CDR3 sequence (DNA): TGTGCCAGCAGCCTACAGGCGTACAGGGAGCTGTTTTTT.

The chain employs TRBV27 and TRBJ2-4, with TRBD1 matching 9 bases. The V gene end was trimmed by 4 bases and the J gene end by 7 bases; junction bases not matched to a gene: 5. Germline V gene data show CDR1 as MNHEY and CDR2 as SMNVEV (reference sequence). The CDR3 consists of 14 residues. As DNA, the CDR3 is TGTGCCAGCAGTTCTGGGACAGGGAATAACATTCAGTACTTC. Residues: CASSSGTGNNIQYF.

The chain uses TRBV27 and TRBJ2-7; 12 bases align to TRBD2. With V trimmed by 5 bases and J by 4 bases, 6 bases remained unmatched. The CDR3 spans 15 residues. Germline CDR1 reads MNHEY; CDR2 reads SMNVEV (reference sequence). The DNA for the CDR3 is TGTGCCAGCAGTGGACTAGCGGGATCTCGGTACGAGCAGTACGTC. Protein sequence: CASSGLAGSRYEQYV.

In DNA form, the CDR3 reads TGTGCCAGCTCCCTGTCCGGGACTAGCCACACCGGGGAGCTGTTTTTT. Its protein product is CASSLSGTSHTGELFF. The genes are TRBV18 and TRBJ2-2; TRBD2 matches at 9 bases. This CDR3 is built from 16 residues. V gave up 6 bases and J gave up 3 bases; unmatched junction bases: 8. Per the germline V gene, CDR1 is KGHSH and CDR2 is LQKENI.

This clone was seen a single time. The chain joins TRBV7-3 to TRBJ1-1, with TRBD1 matching 7 bases. The CDR3 totals 15 residues. The V gene's germline CDR1 is SGHTA and CDR2 FQGTGA. Trimming cost V 6 bases and J 1 base; bases outside gene matches: 8. The CDR3 protein is CASSLRGPTNTEAFF. DNA for the CDR3: TGTGCCAGCAGTCTTAGGGGGCCGACGAACACTGAAGCTTTCTTT.

J is TRBJ2-3 and V is TRBV5-6; TRBD2 is a possible D gene (5 bases). The V gene's germline CDR1 is SGHDT and CDR2 YYEEEE. V was trimmed by 0 bases and J by 1 base, leaving 12 bases between them. The CDR3 is made up of 16 amino acids. For the CDR3, the DNA is TGTGCCAGCAGCTTGGATGCTAGCCCTCGCACAGATACGCAGTATTTT. Its protein is CASSLDASPRTDTQYF.

This chain links TRBV3-1 (or the pseudogene TRBV3-2) with TRBJ1-2; 7 nucleotides agree with TRBD1. The junction had 7 bases not matched to a gene; V was cut back by 4 bases and J by 5 bases. CDR1 and CDR2 from the germline V gene are LGHDT and YNNKEL (reference sequence). The CDR3 loop spans 14 amino acids. The CDR3 sequence: CASSRSRDSYGYTF. The CDR3 nucleotides are TGTGCCAGCAGCCGGTCCAGGGACAGTTATGGCTACACCTTC.

The chain links TRBV6-2 or TRBV6-3 to TRBJ2-1; TRBD1 matches 9 bases. Unmatched junction bases numbered 11, after V lost 2 bases and J lost 3 bases. The CDR3 loop spans 18 amino acids. CDR1 is MNHEY, CDR2 SVGEGT, per germline. In DNA form, the CDR3 reads TGTGCCAGCAGTTACCTTCTTACAGGGGGCGGAATCTACAATGAGCAGTTCTTC. Protein: CASSYLLTGGGIYNEQFF.

The chain uses TRBV24-1 and TRBJ2-1; maybe TRBD1 (5 bases). CDR1 KGHDR and CDR2 SFDVKD come from the germline V gene. V lost 1 base and J lost 9, with 12 bases in between. The CDR3 is made up of 14 amino acids. Here the CDR3 reads CATSDLGAKGEQFF. CDR3 coding DNA: TGTGCCACCAGTGATTTAGGGGCGAAGGGTGAGCAGTTCTTC.

V is TRBV7-2 and J is TRBJ2-1; D ambiguous. The CDR3 consists of 13 residues. Germline V CDR1 and CDR2: SGHTA, FQGNSA. Trimming pared 3 bases from V and 4 bases from J, leaving 7 bases between. CDR3 nucleotides: TGTGCCAGCAGCTTTGACTCGTACAATGAGCAGTTCTTC. Its protein is CASSFDSYNEQFF.

The V gene is TRBV12-3 or TRBV12-4, the J gene TRBJ2-3; D remains unclear. V shed 6 bases and J shed 2 bases, with 3 bases lying between them. This CDR3 is built from 11 residues. The CDR3 region has the DNA TGTGCCAGCAGCATCACAGATACGCAGTATTTT. This codes for CASSITDTQYF.